This T cell receptor (beta chain) was found in a study of OX40 agonist ivuxolimab in advanced cancers. Notes on the study in general: Several nonresponders also turned out to have low normalized T-cell clonal expansion.

Note on this clone: As yet, its antigen is unknown.

Sampled blood was obtained at baseline, cycle 4 day 1, and cycle 7 day 1. Clones were sequenced by immunoSEQ multiplex PCR, and TCRdb holds only the in-frame ones, with some missing. The sample has approximately 70,000 clones, approximately 89% seen once; the top ten hold about 1%. This CDR3 contains 13 residues. Trimming took off 0 bases at V and 9 bases at J, with 9 bases between the two ends. Germline V gives CDR1 LNHDA, CDR2 SQIVND (reference sequence). The receptor's source is an adult with an advanced solid tumor such as melanoma, head and neck, liver or kidney cancer. The rearrangement uses TRBV19 and TRBJ2-4; D gene uncertain. The sample consisted of CD4+ or CD8+ T cells sorted from blood, taken in a trial of the OX40 agonist ivuxolimab. In nucleotides, the CDR3 is TGTGCCAGTAGTATAGATACAGATGGCATTCAGTACTTC. As protein: CASSIDTDGIQYF.